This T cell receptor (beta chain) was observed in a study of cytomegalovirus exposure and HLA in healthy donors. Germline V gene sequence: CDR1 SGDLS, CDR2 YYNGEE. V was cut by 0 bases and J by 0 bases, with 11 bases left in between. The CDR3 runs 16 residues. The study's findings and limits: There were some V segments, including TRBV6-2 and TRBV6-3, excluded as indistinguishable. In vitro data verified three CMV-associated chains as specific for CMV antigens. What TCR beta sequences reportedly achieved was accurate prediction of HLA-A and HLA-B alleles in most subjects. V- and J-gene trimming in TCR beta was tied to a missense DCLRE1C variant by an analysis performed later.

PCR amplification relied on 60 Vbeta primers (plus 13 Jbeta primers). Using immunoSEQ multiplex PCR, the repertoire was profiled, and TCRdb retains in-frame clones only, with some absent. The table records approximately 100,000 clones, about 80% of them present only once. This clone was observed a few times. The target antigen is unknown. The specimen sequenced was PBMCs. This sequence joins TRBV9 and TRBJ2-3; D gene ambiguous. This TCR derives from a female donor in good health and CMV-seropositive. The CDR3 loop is CASSVDAHSSTDTQYF. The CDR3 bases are TGTGCCAGCAGCGTAGACGCACATTCTAGCACAGATACGCAGTATTTT.